A selection of T cell receptor beta chains follows, all from one sample in a study of patients and donors after allogeneic stem cell transplantation. TCRdb passed the RT-PCR reads through MiXCR, listing each CDR3 protein once. The sample comprises some 960,000 distinct CDR3 sequences, roughly 18% of which are singletons, and about 6% rests with the top ten. Sequencing was carried out using blood, either unsorted or a sorted T cell fraction (not recorded which). These receptor sequences come from a human donor who was either an allogeneic HSCT recipient or a stem cell or donor lymphocyte infusion donor (not recorded which). It is not recorded whose cells these are; they may come from a transplant donor. The CDR3 runs from the conserved cysteine through the conserved F or W. D genes are given only for firm matches. The size entry is marked missing in some rows and otherwise reads once, few, many or a size class.

j_gene	abundance	v_gene	d_gene	CDR3nt	CDR3aa
TRBJ1-1	few	TRBV6-5	NA	TGTGCCAGCAGTTACCCTTATCACCCAGGGTCGGGAAGCACTGAAGCTTTCTTT	CASSYPYHPGSGSTEAFF
TRBJ2-2	NA	TRBV27	TRBD2	TGTGCCAGCAGACTAGCGGGGGGATCGATAAACACCGGGGAGCTGTTTTTT	CASRLAGGSINTGELFF
TRBJ2-7	NA	TRBV5-6	NA	TGTGCCAGCAGCTTGGTCCTCGGGGAAACCGCCTACGAGCAGTACTTC	CASSLVLGETAYEQYF
TRBJ2-5	NA	TRBV5-1	TRBD2	TGCGCCAGCAGCTTTCTAGCGGGAGCGGATAGAAAGACCCAGTACTTC	CASSFLAGADRKTQYF
TRBJ2-3	NA	TRBV7-2	TRBD1	TGTGCCAGCAACCGCGGACAGGCGAGGGCAGATACGCAGTATTTT	CASNRGQARADTQYF
TRBJ1-4	few	TRBV6-5	NA	TGTGCCAGCAGTTATTGGGACCCCGGGTTGAATGAAAAACTGTTTTTT	CASSYWDPGLNEKLFF
TRBJ2-7	many	TRBV12-3/TRBV12-4	TRBD1	TGTGCCAGCAGCCCGACAGGGTTCTCCTACGAGCAGTACTTC	CASSPTGFSYEQYF
TRBJ2-1	NA	TRBV6-2/TRBV6-3	NA	TGTGCCAGCAGTGCACGGGCCCAGAATGAGCAGTTCTTC	CASSARAQNEQFF
TRBJ2-1	NA	TRBV5-6	TRBD2	TGTGCCAGCAGCTTGTTCCCAGCGGGAGGACACAATGAGCAGTTCTTC	CASSLFPAGGHNEQFF
TRBJ2-1	NA	TRBV30	TRBD2	TGTGCCTGGAGCCTCGGGGGAGTAGCGGGGTACGGTGAGCAGTTCTTC	CAWSLGGVAGYGEQFF
TRBJ2-1	few	TRBV5-5	NA	TGTGCCAGCAGCTTGGGTGTAGGGGGGCGGTTATACAATGAGCAGTTCTTC	CASSLGVGGRLYNEQFF
TRBJ1-5	few	TRBV21-1	NA	TGTGCCAGCAGGAGTGGGGGCGGCAATCAGCCCCAGCATTTT	CASRSGGGNQPQHF
TRBJ1-1	few	TRBV2	NA	TGTGCCAGCAGTGTCTTCGGGGTTGACACTGAAGCTTTCTTT	CASSVFGVDTEAFF
TRBJ1-1	few	TRBV29-1	NA	TGCAGCGTCGCCATCCGTCGCGGGGGAGACACTGAAGCTTTCTTT	CSVAIRRGGDTEAFF
TRBJ2-1	NA	TRBV20-1	TRBD2	TGCAGTGCTAGCAAACTAGCGGGAGTACCGGATGGTGAGCAGTTCTTC	CSASKLAGVPDGEQFF
TRBJ2-3	few	TRBV5-1	NA	TGCGCCAGCAGCCCCCGTGCGGAGAAGAACACAGATACGCAGTATTTT	CASSPRAEKNTDTQYF
TRBJ1-2	few	TRBV5-1	TRBD1	TGCGCCAGCAGCTTGGGCTGGGACAGTCATGGCTACACCTTC	CASSLGWDSHGYTF
TRBJ1-2	few	TRBV7-9	TRBD1	TGTGCCAGCAGCTTACTCGGGACAGGGGAAAACTATGGCTACACCTTC	CASSLLGTGENYGYTF
TRBJ2-1	few	TRBV6-1	TRBD2	TGTGCCAGTTTAATACGGGAGGGCCTGGGGAATGAGCAGTTCTTC	CASLIREGLGNEQFF
TRBJ2-3	NA	TRBV3-1	TRBD2	TGTGCCAGCAGCCCTACCGGGACTAGAAGCACAGATACGCAGTATTTT	CASSPTGTRSTDTQYF